The 8 T cell receptor beta chains listed next were all sequenced from one sample in a study of T cell responses to AZD1222 COVID-19 vaccine. Data came from immunoSEQ multiplex PCR; TCRdb stores just in-frame clones and leaves some out. There are approximately 110,000 clones in the sample; over 85% occur only once, and roughly 2% lies in the top ten. This sample comprised peripheral blood, obtained on day 0 of AZD1222 vaccination. The source is an adult in good health.

The chain joins TRBV25-1 to TRBJ1-5; weak D call: TRBD1 (5 bases). V dropped 1 base and J dropped 7 bases, with 11 bases sitting between them. Germline values: CDR1 MGHDK, CDR2 SYGVNS. The length of the CDR3 is 14 residues. In DNA form, the CDR3 reads TGTGCCAGCAGTGAATCGTGGGGGGAGCAGCCCCAGCATTTT. It yields the protein CASSESWGEQPQHF.

The chain couples TRBV3-1 (or the pseudogene TRBV3-2) to TRBJ1-4, with no clear D. The length of the CDR3 is 12 residues. CDR1 LGHDT and CDR2 YNNKEL come from the germline V gene (reference sequence). Trimming shortened V by 4 bases and J by 8 bases, and 8 bases separated the two germline ends. CDR3 amino acids: CASSLKGEKLFF. CDR3 nucleotides: TGTGCCAGCAGCCTCAAAGGGGAAAAACTGTTTTTT.

For this clone: At one boundary the junction diverges from the germline segment, which might be a read error. The V gene is TRBV4-1, the J gene TRBJ1-5, with 8 bases fitting TRBD1. Germline loops: CDR1 MGHRA, CDR2 YSYEKL. The CDR3 runs 16 residues. The CDR3 region is CASSQESAGGKQPQHF. DNA of the CDR3: TGCGCCAGCAGCCAAGAGTCGGCAGGGGGCAAGCAGCCCCAGCATTTT.

The genes are TRBV27 and TRBJ2-1; perhaps D is TRBD1 or TRBD2 (5 bases each). Trimming cost V 9 bases and J 9 bases, with 6 bases left between them. The CDR3 runs 9 residues. Looked up from germline, CDR1 is MNHEY and CDR2 is SMNVEV (reference sequence). The CDR3 loop reads CASGGEQFF. The CDR3 region has the DNA TGTGCCAGTGGGGGTGAGCAGTTCTTC.

The CDR3 coding sequence is TGCGCCAGCAGCCAAGACAACAGGGGTCCGTGGGGGGCGAAACTGTTTTTT. Encoded protein: CASSQDNRGPWGAKLFF. This chain uses TRBV4-3 with TRBJ1-4, with 7 bases fitting TRBD1. Losses at the gene ends were 0 bases for V and 11 bases for J; bases not matched to a gene: 15. From germline, CDR1 is LGHNA and CDR2 YSLEER. The CDR3 sequence is 17 residues long.

The chain links TRBV4-1 to TRBJ1-2; TRBD1 agrees at 9 bases. CDR1 MGHRA and CDR2 YSYEKL come from the germline V gene. After removal of 4 bases from V and 8 bases from J, the junction contained 14 bases not matched to a gene. The CDR3 has 16 residues. In nucleotides, the CDR3 is TGCGCCAGCAGCCCCCAGCGGGACAGGGTGAAGGAAGGCTACACCTTC. Translated: CASSPQRDRVKEGYTF.

This chain uses TRBV2 with TRBJ1-1; D uncertain. The CDR3 is 13 residues long. Germline V lookup: CDR1 SNHLY, CDR2 FYNNEI. V was trimmed by 6 bases and J by 0 bases, leaving 8 bases between them. This CDR3 reads CASSQRMNTEAFF. CDR3 sequence (DNA): TGTGCCAGCAGCCAGAGAATGAACACTGAAGCTTTCTTT.

This sequence joins TRBV19 and TRBJ1-5; D remains unclear. Germline V lookup: CDR1 LNHDA, CDR2 SQIVND (reference sequence). Trimming pared 5 bases from V and 2 bases from J, leaving 13 bases between. CDR3 length: 15 residues. The CDR3 loop is CASSRMRIGNQPQHF. The DNA for the CDR3 is TGTGCCAGTAGTCGGATGAGAATTGGCAATCAGCCCCAGCATTTT.